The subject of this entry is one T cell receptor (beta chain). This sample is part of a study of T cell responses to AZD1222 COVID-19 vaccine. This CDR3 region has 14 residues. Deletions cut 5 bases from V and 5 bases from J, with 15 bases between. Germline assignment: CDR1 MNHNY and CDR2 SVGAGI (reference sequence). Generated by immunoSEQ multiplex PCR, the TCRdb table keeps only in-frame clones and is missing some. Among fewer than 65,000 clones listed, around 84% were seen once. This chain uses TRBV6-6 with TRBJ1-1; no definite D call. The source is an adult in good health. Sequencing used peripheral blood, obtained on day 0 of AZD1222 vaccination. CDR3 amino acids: CASSHGSLGTEAFF. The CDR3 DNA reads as TGTGCCAGCAGTCATGGGTCTCTCGGGACTGAAGCTTTCTTT.